This T cell receptor (beta chain) derives from a study of PD-1 blockade in classical Hodgkin lymphoma. Study overall: A 3 mg/kg intravenous dose of nivolumab was received by patients every 2 weeks.

In every patient, relapse followed autologous stem cell transplantation, while exposure to brentuximab vedotin differed. Magnetic negative selection isolated CD8+ T cells from thawed PBMCs. TCRdb's table, derived via immunoSEQ multiplex PCR, lists solely in-frame clones and lacks some. This sample has 11,000 or so clones; approximately 88% occur once, and the top ten carry around two fifths. This clone came up once. The antigen remains undetermined. CDR1 is SGDLS, CDR2 YYNGEE, per germline. J gave up 0 bases and V 3 bases, and 11 bases lay outside the gene matches. There are 19 residues in the CDR3. Study-wide results and limits: Exclusion covered patients beginning nivolumab under 1 year post-ASCT. Baseline TCR diversity was reportedly lower in newly diagnosed patients than in healthy donors. It was reported as lower still in relapsed/refractory patients. The repertoire differences lack a defined cause, possibly disease activity or prior therapy.

This sequence joins TRBV9 and TRBJ2-3, with 12 nucleotides matching TRBD2. The sequencing used CD8+ T cells from blood, collected at baseline. The TCR sequence derives from a human donor with classical Hodgkin lymphoma. CDR3 sequence: CASSGGLAGSRGSTDTQYF. Written as DNA, the CDR3 is TGTGCCAGCAGCGGGGGACTAGCGGGTAGCCGAGGAAGCACAGATACGCAGTATTTT.